The 30 T cell receptor beta chains in this list originate from one sample, sequenced in a study of blood T cell repertoires in COVID-19 (dated by TCRdb to the early 2020s). Libraries were constructed by the immunoSEQ multiplex PCR assay. TCRdb holds this immuneACCESS table with in-frame rearrangements only. Some clones are missing; in checked studies, unresolved V genes explain under half, and the rest has no known cause. The sample has around 84,000 clones on record, around four fifths of them singletons. Over 15% of the sample rests with the top ten. The sample consisted of peripheral blood. All receptors come from an elderly man with active or convalescent COVID-19.

The chain recombines TRBV5-1 with TRBJ1-4; D not resolved. Trimming pared 4 bases from V and 0 bases from J, leaving 19 bases between. This CDR3 comprises 18 residues. Germline assignment: CDR1 SGHRS and CDR2 YFSETQ. The CDR3 DNA is TGCGCCAGCAGCCGCTACCTAAGCTCTGGTTCAACTAATGAAAAACTGTTTTTT. This translates into CASSRYLSSGSTNEKLFF.

The chain carries TRBV18 and TRBJ1-1; 7 bases match TRBD1. Unmatched junction bases numbered 2, after V lost 2 bases and J lost 5 bases. This CDR3 has 13 amino acids. CDR1 is KGHSH, CDR2 LQKENI, per germline. The CDR3 DNA follows: TGTGCCAGCTCACCAACCAGGGGGACTGAAGCTTTCTTT. The encoded protein is CASSPTRGTEAFF.

The chain combines TRBV28 with TRBJ1-5; TRBD1 matches at 7 bases. Unmatched junction bases numbered 5, after V lost 9 bases and J lost 0 bases. CDR3 length equals 14 residues. CDR1 MDHEN and CDR2 SYDVKM come from the germline V gene. Here the CDR3 DNA reads TGTGCCAGTAGGGACAGACTTAGCAATCAGCCCCAGCATTTT. It yields the protein CASRDRLSNQPQHF.

The gene calls are TRBV6-5 and TRBJ2-5, with D uncertain. CDR3 length equals 13 residues. Germline values: CDR1 MNHEY, CDR2 SVGAGI. Trimming left V 7 bases short and J 4 bases short, with 13 bases between. For the CDR3, the DNA is TGTGCCAGCAACGAGGATTTAAGAGAGACCCAGTACTTC. Its protein is CASNEDLRETQYF.

The chain is built from TRBV24-1 and TRBJ1-1; D ambiguous. The V gene's germline CDR1 is KGHDR and CDR2 SFDVKD. Trimming left V 9 bases short and J 5 bases short, with 18 bases between. The CDR3 runs 14 residues. This CDR3 reads CATRADSVGTEAFF. Here the CDR3 DNA reads TGTGCCACCCGTGCCGACTCGGTTGGGACTGAAGCTTTCTTT.

This sequence joins TRBV28 and TRBJ2-5; TRBD1 matches at 7 bases. Per germline, CDR1 MDHEN and CDR2 SYDVKM. V shed 6 bases and J 2 bases; nucleotides not matched to a gene: 9. The CDR3 covers 15 residues. CDR3 in amino acids: CASSLDRFVQETQYF. DNA for the CDR3: TGTGCCAGCAGCCTGGACAGGTTCGTACAAGAGACCCAGTACTTC.

This chain uses TRBV2 with TRBJ2-5; TRBD1 aligns across 7 bases. Trimming at V came to 6 bases and at J to 3 bases, leaving 10 bases not matched to a gene. Per germline, CDR1 SNHLY and CDR2 FYNNEI. The CDR3 has 15 amino acids. The CDR3 DNA reads as TGTGCCAGCAGGAGACAGGGTGCGAGAAAAGAGACCCAGTACTTC. Translating gives CASRRQGARKETQYF. The variable domain in full, completed from reference TRBV2 and TRBJ2-5, reads EPEVTQTPSHQVTQMGQEVILRCVPISNHLYFYWYRQILGQKVEFLVSFYNNEISEKSEIFDDQFSVERPDGSNFTLKIRSTKLEDSAMYFCASRRQGARKETQYFGPGTRLLVL.

The chain employs TRBV29-1 and TRBJ1-3; D may be TRBD1 (6 bases). The germline CDR1 and CDR2 sequences are SQVTM and ANQGSEA. The CDR3 runs to 13 residues. Trimming cost V 7 bases and J 4 bases, with 14 bases left between them. CDR3 loop: CSAQGFSGNTIYF. The CDR3 DNA reads as TGCAGCGCTCAGGGGTTTTCCGGAAACACCATATATTTT.

The rearrangement links TRBV21-1 to TRBJ1-3; TRBD1, the D gene given by the table, was not confirmed from the DNA. TRBV21-1 is annotated as a pseudogene. The CDR3 loop spans 19 amino acids. CDR3 amino acids: CASSKKGREDRVYGNTIYF. The CDR3 DNA is TGTGCCAGCAGCAAAAAGGGTCGAGAGGACAGGGTGTATGGAAACACCATATATTTT.

The chain has TRBV5-1 and TRBJ2-2, with 7 bases aligning to TRBD2. Germline V lookup: CDR1 SGHRS, CDR2 YFSETQ. The CDR3 consists of 16 residues. Trimming cost V 0 bases and J 5 bases; bases outside gene matches: 7. The CDR3 sequence is CASSLEAGRETGELFF. CDR3 DNA: TGCGCCAGCAGCTTGGAAGCGGGACGGGAGACCGGGGAGCTGTTTTTT.

The V and J genes are TRBV6-5 and TRBJ1-5; D gene uncertain. Germline lookup yields CDR1 MNHEY and CDR2 SVGAGI. The CDR3 is 14 residues long. V was trimmed by 8 bases and J by 0 bases, leaving 11 bases between them. The CDR3, as DNA: TGTGCCAGCCAGACGGGGTATAGCAATCAGCCCCAGCATTTT. Translated, it gives CASQTGYSNQPQHF.

The count of this clone is one. This chain uses TRBV14 with TRBJ1-1; D might be TRBD1 (6 bases). Germline V gives CDR1 SGHDN, CDR2 FVKESK. CDR3 length equals 14 residues. V lost 0 bases, J lost 5 bases, and 10 bases lay in between. CDR3 loop: CASSQELQGTEAFF. CDR3 in DNA: TGTGCCAGCAGCCAAGAGCTTCAGGGGACTGAAGCTTTCTTT.

The chain joins TRBV9 to TRBJ2-4; a possible D gene is TRBD2 (5 bases). Trimming took off 7 bases at V and 6 bases at J, with 14 bases between the two ends. Germline lookup yields CDR1 SGDLS and CDR2 YYNGEE. This CDR3 comprises 13 residues. DNA for the CDR3: TGTGCCAGCGCCAGCGGAAAGGGAAACATTCAGTACTTC. Protein sequence: CASASGKGNIQYF.

The V call is TRBV29-1, the J call TRBJ1-2; maybe TRBD1 (5 bases). Trimming took off 6 bases at V and 8 bases at J, with 16 bases between the two ends. The CDR3 sequence is 12 residues long. Looked up from germline, CDR1 is SQVTM and CDR2 is ANQGSEA. In nucleotides, the CDR3 is TGCAGCGTCTTGACAGCTTCGGAAGGCTACACCTTC. Residues: CSVLTASEGYTF.

CDR3: CASSLGTNPYNEQFF. The CDR3 DNA follows: TGTGCCAGCAGTTTAGGGACTAACCCCTACAATGAGCAGTTCTTC. The chain joins TRBV28 to TRBJ2-1, with TRBD2 matching 7 bases. Per germline, CDR1 MDHEN and CDR2 SYDVKM. Trimming removed 2 bases from V and 2 bases from J; junction bases left unmatched: 3. CDR3 length: 15 residues.

The rearrangement uses TRBV29-1 and TRBJ2-1, with 11 bases aligning to TRBD1. The junction had 2 bases not matched to a gene; V was cut back by 4 bases and J by 15 bases. Germline CDR1 SQVTM, CDR2 ANQGSEA. This CDR3 is built from 10 residues. The CDR3 sequence: CSVGDRGAFF. Written as DNA, the CDR3 is TGCAGCGTTGGGGACAGGGGGGCGTTCTTC.

This chain links TRBV5-1 with TRBJ1-3; tentatively, D is TRBD1 (6 bases). The germline gives CDR1 SGHRS, CDR2 YFSETQ. V lost 0 bases to trimming and J lost 0 bases, with 13 bases between them. The CDR3 has 17 amino acids. In nucleotides, the CDR3 is TGCGCCAGCAGCTTGGTCCCCGGGACAATCTCTGGAAACACCATATATTTT. Translation: CASSLVPGTISGNTIYF.

The chain employs TRBV6-1 and TRBJ1-3; no reliable D call. This CDR3 has 15 residues. Germline V gene data show CDR1 as MNHNS and CDR2 as SASEGT. Deletions cut 2 bases from V and 0 bases from J, with 8 bases between. The CDR3: CASSETDPSGNTIYF. The CDR3 nucleotides read TGTGCCAGCAGTGAAACAGACCCCTCTGGAAACACCATATATTTT.

The genes are TRBV24-1 and TRBJ2-1; 9 nucleotides agree with TRBD2. The ends lost 4 bases at V and 8 bases at J; junction bases unmatched: 11. Per germline, CDR1 KGHDR and CDR2 SFDVKD. This CDR3 contains 16 residues. CDR3 in amino acids: CATSDPGTSSEDEQFF. In nucleotides, the CDR3 is TGTGCCACCAGTGACCCCGGGACTAGCTCGGAGGATGAGCAGTTCTTC.

V usage is TRBV21-1 and J usage is TRBJ2-7; the DNA was not used to check the table's D call, TRBD1. TRBV21-1 is assigned pseudogene status. This CDR3 has 12 amino acids. This CDR3 reads CASSSPTGSQYV. The DNA for the CDR3 is TGTGCCAGCAGCAGCCCGACAGGGTCTCAGTACGTC.

The V and J genes are TRBV29-1 and TRBJ2-1; TRBD2 is a possible D gene (5 bases). The CDR3 runs to 10 residues. The ends were cut back, 5 bases at V and 7 bases at J, with 6 bases in the middle. Germline V CDR1 and CDR2: SQVTM, ANQGSEA. The CDR3 nucleotides are TGCAGCGTTCGGGGTAATGAGCAGTTCTTC. This codes for CSVRGNEQFF.

The rearrangement uses TRBV10-3 and TRBJ2-7; D may be TRBD1 (6 bases). This CDR3 is built from 12 residues. From germline, CDR1 is ENHRY and CDR2 SYGVKD. V lost 3 bases, J lost 7 bases, and 10 bases lay in between. CDR3 sequence: CAISEQGREQYV. The CDR3 nucleotides are TGTGCCATCAGTGAACAGGGACGGGAGCAGTACGTC.

The chain uses TRBV10-1 and TRBJ2-3, with D hard to call. Per germline, CDR1 WNHNN and CDR2 SYGVQD (reference sequence). V lost 5 bases to trimming and J lost 0 bases, with 6 bases between them. The CDR3 is made up of 13 amino acids. DNA of the CDR3: TGCGCCAGCAGTAAGACTAGCACAGATACGCAGTATTTT. It specifies CASSKTSTDTQYF.

The chain is built from TRBV9 and TRBJ2-5, with D perhaps matching TRBD1 (5 bases). Trimming removed 0 bases at V and 2 bases at J, with 14 bases between. The CDR3 totals 16 residues. CDR1 is SGDLS and CDR2 is YYNGEE in the germline V gene. CDR3 sequence: CASSVDPTGTQETQYF. In DNA, the CDR3 is TGTGCCAGCAGCGTAGACCCCACAGGTACTCAAGAGACCCAGTACTTC.

This rearrangement joins TRBV2 to TRBJ2-1; 10 nucleotides agree with TRBD2. Germline-derived CDR1 and CDR2 are SNHLY and FYNNEI. The CDR3 length is 15 residues. V trimming: 8 bases; J trimming: 6 bases; junction bases outside the gene matches: 10. The CDR3 DNA reads TGTGCCAGCGGGACGGGACTAGCGAGGGGCAATGAGCAGTTCTTC. Translation gives CASGTGLARGNEQFF.

The chain joins TRBV7-3 to TRBJ2-1; D perhaps matches TRBD1 (5 bases). Germline CDR1 and CDR2: SGHTA and FQGTGA. V lost 6 bases, J lost 0 bases, and 15 bases lay in between. The CDR3 has 16 residues. CDR3 in amino acids: CASSRFGADSYNEQFF. In nucleotides, the CDR3 is TGTGCCAGCAGTCGATTTGGGGCGGACTCCTACAATGAGCAGTTCTTC.

The chain has TRBV5-6 and TRBJ1-1; D gene unclear. The length of the CDR3 is 14 residues. Germline lookup yields CDR1 SGHDT and CDR2 YYEEEE. V lost 0 bases and J lost 5, with 11 bases in between. The CDR3 is CASSLAGIWTEAFF. In DNA, the CDR3 is TGTGCCAGCAGCTTGGCAGGTATATGGACTGAAGCTTTCTTT.

The chain employs TRBV5-1 and TRBJ1-1; weak D call: TRBD1 (6 bases). Germline V gene data show CDR1 as SGHRS and CDR2 as YFSETQ. This CDR3 has 15 residues. V dropped 3 bases and J dropped 5 bases, with 17 bases sitting between them. The CDR3 spells CASSWDGQTSTEAFF. Here the CDR3 DNA reads TGCGCCAGCAGCTGGGACGGACAGACGAGTACTGAAGCTTTCTTT.

The chain has TRBV27 and TRBJ1-6, with TRBD1 identical over 8 bases. This CDR3 has 15 residues. Germline CDR1 is MNHEY and CDR2 is SMNVEV (reference sequence). V was clipped by 0 bases and J by 9 bases; unmatched bases: 4. The CDR3 sequence is CASSLSAGGLSPLHF. The CDR3 nucleotides read TGTGCCAGCAGTTTATCTGCAGGGGGCCTTTCACCCCTCCACTTT.

The chain recombines TRBV28 with TRBJ2-5, with D tentatively TRBD2 (6 bases). This CDR3 region has 14 residues. Germline V gene lookup returns CDR1 MDHEN and CDR2 SYDVKM. V dropped 3 bases and J dropped 5 bases, with 13 bases sitting between them. CDR3 amino acids: CASSLILGRETQYF. The CDR3 DNA is TGTGCCAGCAGTTTGATATTAGGGAGGGAGACCCAGTACTTC.